Shown below are 26 T cell receptor beta chains from a single sample sequenced in a study of T cell responses to AZD1222 COVID-19 vaccine. The table came from immunoSEQ multiplex PCR; TCRdb's copy has only in-frame clones and leaves some out. Of more than 110,000 clones listed, approximately 89% are singletons. The material was peripheral blood, obtained on day 0 of AZD1222 vaccination. The receptors were gathered from an adult in good health.

This chain connects TRBV7-2 to TRBJ1-1; 7 nucleotides agree with TRBD1. With V trimmed by 1 base and J by 4 bases, 9 bases remained unmatched. The germline V gene encodes CDR1 SGHTA and CDR2 FQGNSA. CDR3 length equals 16 residues. CDR3 in amino acids: CASSLGDSGSGTEAFF. CDR3 sequence (DNA): TGTGCCAGCAGCTTAGGGGACAGTGGTTCGGGCACTGAAGCTTTCTTT.

The chain combines TRBV5-4 with TRBJ2-1, with unresolved D. This CDR3 is 11 amino acids long. Trimming removed 2 bases at V and 7 bases at J, with 4 bases between. From germline, CDR1 is SGHNT and CDR2 YYREEE (reference sequence). CDR3 nucleotides: TGTGCCAGCAGCTTTAGAAATGAGCAGTTCTTC. Translating it yields CASSFRNEQFF.

The V gene is TRBV18, the J gene TRBJ1-4; 8 nucleotides line up with TRBD1. The CDR3 spans 13 residues. CDR1 KGHSH and CDR2 LQKENI come from the germline V gene. J gave up 7 bases and V 5 bases, and 3 bases lay outside the gene matches. The CDR3 sequence is CASSGQGGEKLFF. The DNA of the CDR3 is TGTGCCAGCTCAGGACAGGGAGGTGAAAAACTGTTTTTT. Filled out from reference TRBV18 and TRBJ1-4, the complete variable domain reads NAGVMQNPRHLVRRRGQEARLRCSPMKGHSHVYWYRQLPEEGLKFMVYLQKENIIDESGMPKERFSAEFPKEGPSILRIQQVVRGDSAAYFCASSGQGGEKLFFGSGTQLSVL.

V gene TRBV5-8 combines with J gene TRBJ1-4; TRBD1 is a possible D gene (6 bases). CDR1 is SGHTS and CDR2 is YDEGEE in the germline V gene. This CDR3 spans 13 amino acids. Trimming took 5 bases from V and 3 from J, leaving 8 bases between them. The CDR3: CASSRQANEKLFF. CDR3 DNA sequence: TGTGCCAGCAGTCGACAGGCTAATGAAAAACTGTTTTTT. Combining the CDR3 with reference TRBV5-8 and TRBJ1-4 gives the whole variable domain EAGVTQSPTHLIKTRGQQATLRCSPISGHTSVYWYQQALGLGLQFLLWYDEGEERNRGNFPPRFSGRQFPNYSSELNVNALELEDSALYLCASSRQANEKLFFGSGTQLSVL.

The V and J genes are TRBV27 and TRBJ1-2, with TRBD1 identical over 10 bases. Losses at the gene ends were 5 bases for V and 5 bases for J; bases not matched to a gene: 11. The CDR3 is made up of 16 amino acids. From germline, CDR1 is MNHEY and CDR2 SMNVEV (reference sequence). This chain's CDR3 is CASSLTWTGGGYGYTF. CDR3 nucleotide sequence: TGTGCCAGCAGTCTGACTTGGACAGGGGGAGGGTATGGCTACACCTTC.

The rearrangement uses TRBV28 and TRBJ2-7; D possibly corresponds to TRBD1 (6 bases). Looked up from germline, CDR1 is MDHEN and CDR2 is SYDVKM. V was clipped by 5 bases and J by 1 base, with 21 bases between them. This CDR3 has 17 amino acids. Written as DNA, the CDR3 is TGTGCCAGCAGTCCACCAACCGCCTTCAGGGGATCCTACGAGCAGTACTTC. As protein: CASSPPTAFRGSYEQYF. The whole variable domain, filled in from reference TRBV28 and TRBJ2-7, reads DVKVTQSSRYLVKRTGEKVFLECVQDMDHENMFWYRQDPGLGLRLIYFSYDVKMKEKGDIPEGYSVSREKKERFSLILESASTNQTSMYLCASSPPTAFRGSYEQYFGPGTRLTVT.

This clone was detected only once. The genes are TRBV19 and TRBJ1-1; no clear D gene. Germline V gene lookup returns CDR1 LNHDA and CDR2 SQIVND (reference sequence). Trimming cost V 3 bases and J 6 bases, with 20 bases left between them. The CDR3 contains 16 residues. The CDR3 nucleotides read TGTGCCAGTAGTATCGGGGTCACCCCCTTTCGGGCTGAAGCTTTCTTT. Translated: CASSIGVTPFRAEAFF.

The V and J genes are TRBV28 and TRBJ2-2; TRBD2 matches at 11 bases. Germline V gene data show CDR1 as MDHEN and CDR2 as SYDVKM. Trimming at V came to 5 bases and at J to 5 bases, leaving 10 bases not matched to a gene. This CDR3 is 17 amino acids long. The CDR3: CASSTQTSGIGTGELFF. As DNA, the CDR3 is TGTGCCAGCAGTACTCAGACTAGCGGGATCGGTACCGGGGAGCTGTTTTTT.

This chain links TRBV6-5 with TRBJ1-6; the match to TRBD1 covers 10 bases. J gave up 11 bases and V 6 bases, and 7 bases lay outside the gene matches. The CDR3 contains 14 residues. Germline V gives CDR1 MNHEY, CDR2 SVGAGI. The CDR3 region has the DNA TGTGCCAGCAGCCCCCGGACAGGGGGAACACCCCTCCACTTT. As protein: CASSPRTGGTPLHF.

This rearrangement joins TRBV7-9 to TRBJ2-7; 10 nucleotides match TRBD2. This CDR3 region has 17 residues. V gave up 2 bases and J gave up 0 bases; unmatched junction bases: 7. The V gene's germline CDR1 is SEHNR and CDR2 FQNEAQ (reference sequence). The CDR3 is CASSLTKGLASSYEQYF. CDR3 DNA: TGTGCCAGCAGCTTAACTAAGGGACTAGCGAGCTCCTACGAGCAGTACTTC.

The table lists this clone with a few counts. The chain is built from TRBV7-9 and TRBJ2-7; 9 bases are a match to TRBD1. The germline V gene has CDR1 SEHNR and CDR2 FQNEAQ (reference sequence). Trimming took 3 bases from V and 6 from J; bases not matched to a gene: 9. This CDR3 has 15 residues. CDR3 residues: CASSFRTGVMAEQYF. The DNA of the CDR3 is TGTGCCAGCAGCTTCCGGACAGGGGTAATGGCCGAGCAGTACTTC.

This CDR3 reads CASSHTGYPGYTF. The CDR3 nucleotides read TGTGCCAGCAGCCATACAGGGTACCCTGGCTACACCTTC. The chain has TRBV4-2 and TRBJ1-2, with D possibly TRBD1 on 6 matching bases. Deletions cut 3 bases from V and 7 bases from J, with 12 bases between. The germline V gene encodes CDR1 LGHNA and CDR2 YNFKEQ. The CDR3 extends over 13 amino acids.

This chain joins TRBV18 and TRBJ1-1; 7 bases are shared with TRBD1. CDR3 length: 16 residues. V was clipped by 1 base and J by 4 bases; unmatched bases: 9. Germline CDR1 and CDR2: KGHSH and LQKENI. CDR3: CASSPLGGVSPTEAFF. The CDR3 bases are TGTGCCAGCTCACCACTAGGGGGCGTTTCGCCCACTGAAGCTTTCTTT.

The V and J genes are TRBV9 and TRBJ1-5; no definite D call. This CDR3 has 15 residues. Germline V gene sequence: CDR1 SGDLS, CDR2 YYNGEE. Trimming cost V 0 bases and J 1 base, with 8 bases left between them. The CDR3 spells CASSVGAESNQPQHF. The CDR3 bases are TGTGCCAGCAGCGTAGGGGCGGAGAGCAATCAGCCCCAGCATTTT. Supplemented by reference TRBV9 and TRBJ1-5, the full variable domain reads DSGVTQTPKHLITATGQRVTLRCSPRSGDLSVYWYQQSLDQGLQFLIQYYNGEERAKGNILERFSAQQFPDLHSELNLSSLELGDSALYFCASSVGAESNQPQHFGDGTRLSIL.

The V gene is TRBV15, the J gene TRBJ2-4; TRBD1 might be the D (6 bases). Per the germline V gene, CDR1 is LNHNV and CDR2 is YYDKDF (reference sequence). The ends were cut back, 3 bases at V and 3 bases at J, with 18 bases in the middle. The CDR3 totals 17 residues. The CDR3 is CATSSTSTGSGKNIQYF. The CDR3 coding sequence is TGTGCCACCAGCAGCACGAGTACAGGGTCTGGCAAAAACATTCAGTACTTC.

The chain employs TRBV6-6 and TRBJ1-5, with D possibly matching TRBD1 (5 bases). From germline, CDR1 is MNHNY and CDR2 SVGAGI (reference sequence). This CDR3 is 15 amino acids long. V dropped 0 bases and J dropped 7 bases, with 13 bases sitting between them. Here the CDR3 DNA reads TGTGCCAGCAGTTACTCGAGCCAGGGTCCCCAGCCCCAGCATTTT. It yields the protein CASSYSSQGPQPQHF.

The rearrangement joins TRBV9 to TRBJ2-7; tentatively, D is TRBD1 or TRBD2 (5 bases each). Germline CDR1 and CDR2: SGDLS and YYNGEE. The CDR3 is made up of 15 amino acids. V was pared by 0 bases and J by 7 bases, with 17 bases between. CDR3 region: CASSVDGNTEGEQYF. CDR3 bases: TGTGCCAGCAGCGTAGACGGTAACACAGAGGGGGAGCAGTACTTC.

The rearrangement links TRBV6-4 to TRBJ1-1, with D maybe TRBD1 (5 bases). CDR3 length: 13 residues. Per the germline V gene, CDR1 is MRHNA and CDR2 is SNTAGT. Trimming shortened V by 4 bases and J by 3 bases, and 9 bases separated the two germline ends. CDR3 coding DNA: TGTGCCAGCAGTGCCGGCAGGGACACTGAAGCTTTCTTT. It codes for CASSAGRDTEAFF.

The chain combines TRBV7-9 with TRBJ1-6, with D perhaps TRBD1 (6 bases). CDR1 is SEHNR and CDR2 is FQNEAQ in the germline V gene (reference sequence). The CDR3 loop spans 14 amino acids. Trimming removed 6 bases at V and 7 bases at J, with 13 bases between. The CDR3 DNA is TGTGCCAGCAGTTTAAGGGGGAACAATTCACCCCTCCACTTT. Translated: CASSLRGNNSPLHF.

This chain links TRBV5-1 with TRBJ2-5; 7 bases line up with TRBD1. The CDR3 length is 15 residues. Per the germline V gene, CDR1 is SGHRS and CDR2 is YFSETQ. Trimming cost V 3 bases and J 1 base; bases outside gene matches: 6. This CDR3 is CASSSTGRGQETQYF. The CDR3 DNA follows: TGCGCCAGCAGCTCGACAGGGAGAGGCCAAGAGACCCAGTACTTC.

The chain combines TRBV25-1 with TRBJ2-7; D possibly corresponds to TRBD1 (6 bases). With 3 bases removed from V and 7 bases from J, the gap between germline ends came to 19 bases. CDR3 length: 15 amino acids. Germline CDR1 is MGHDK and CDR2 is SYGVNS. The CDR3 region is CASSEVRQGPREQYF. DNA for the CDR3: TGTGCCAGCAGTGAGGTGCGCCAGGGGCCTCGAGAGCAGTACTTC.

The chain is built from TRBV6-5 and TRBJ1-6; D not certain. Germline-derived CDR1 and CDR2 are MNHEY and SVGAGI. V dropped 1 base and J dropped 8 bases, with 6 bases sitting between them. This CDR3 contains 13 residues. The CDR3 reads CASSYLKDSPLHF. The CDR3 DNA reads TGTGCCAGCAGTTACTTAAAGGATTCACCCCTCCACTTT.

The chain combines TRBV6-1 with TRBJ1-1; perhaps TRBD1 as D (5 bases). CDR1 and CDR2 from the germline V gene are MNHNS and SASEGT. V shed 0 bases and J shed 5 bases, with 13 bases lying between them. CDR3 size: 15 residues. CDR3 DNA sequence: TGTGCCAGCAGTGAAGCGGCTGGGGAGGGGACTGAAGCTTTCTTT. It is translated as CASSEAAGEGTEAFF.

The chain joins TRBV30 to TRBJ1-1; 8 nucleotides line up with TRBD1. J gave up 7 bases and V 1 base, and 8 bases lay outside the gene matches. The CDR3 is 14 amino acids. Germline-derived CDR1 and CDR2 are GTSNPN and SVGIG (reference sequence). In nucleotides, the CDR3 is TGTGCCTGGAGTGAATACCGGGACAGGCATGAAGCTTTCTTT. Amino acids: CAWSEYRDRHEAFF.

V usage is TRBV6-5 and J usage is TRBJ1-3; tentatively, D is TRBD1 (5 bases). The CDR3 consists of 14 residues. Trimming pared 5 bases from V and 3 bases from J, leaving 11 bases between. Germline V lookup: CDR1 MNHEY, CDR2 SVGAGI. DNA of the CDR3: TGTGCCAGCAGTCCCAGGGAAGGTGGAAACACCATATATTTT. This gives the protein CASSPREGGNTIYF.

V usage is TRBV5-5 and J usage is TRBJ1-5; D is unclear. Trimming removed 3 bases from V and 4 bases from J, with 8 bases in between. The V gene's germline CDR1 is SGHKS and CDR2 YYEKEE (reference sequence). The CDR3 runs 13 residues. In DNA, the CDR3 is TGTGCCAGCAGCTCGAGGGATAATCAGCCCCAGCATTTT. The encoded protein is CASSSRDNQPQHF.